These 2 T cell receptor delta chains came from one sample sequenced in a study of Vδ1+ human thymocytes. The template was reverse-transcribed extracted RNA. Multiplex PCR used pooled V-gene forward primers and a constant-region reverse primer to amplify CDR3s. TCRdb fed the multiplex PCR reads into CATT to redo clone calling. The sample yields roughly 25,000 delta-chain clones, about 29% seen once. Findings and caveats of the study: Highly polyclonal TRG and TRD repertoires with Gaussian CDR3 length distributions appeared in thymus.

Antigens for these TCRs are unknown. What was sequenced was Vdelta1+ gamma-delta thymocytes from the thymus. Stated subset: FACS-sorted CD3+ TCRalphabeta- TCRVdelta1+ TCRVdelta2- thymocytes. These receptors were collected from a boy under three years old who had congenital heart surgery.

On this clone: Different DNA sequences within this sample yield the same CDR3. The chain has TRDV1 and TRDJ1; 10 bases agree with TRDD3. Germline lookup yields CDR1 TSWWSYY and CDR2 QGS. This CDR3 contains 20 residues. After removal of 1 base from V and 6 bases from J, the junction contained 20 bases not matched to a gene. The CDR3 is CALGEPEALGDIWTQYKLIF. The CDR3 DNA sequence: TGTGCTCTTGGGGAACCGGAGGCTCTGGGGGATATTTGGACCCAGTATAAACTCATCTTT.

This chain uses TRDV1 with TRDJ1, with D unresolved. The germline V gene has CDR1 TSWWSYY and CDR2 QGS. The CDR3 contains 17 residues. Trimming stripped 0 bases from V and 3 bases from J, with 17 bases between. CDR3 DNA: TGTGCTCTTGGGGAACTAGGGAGTCAGTCCTGCGCCGATAAACTCATCTTT. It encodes CALGELGSQSCADKLIF.